A single sample gave rise to the 22 T cell receptor beta chains below, sequenced in a study of cytomegalovirus exposure and HLA in healthy donors (dated by TCRdb to the late 2010s). Library preparation was by the immunoSEQ multiplex PCR assay. The multiplex PCR relied on a mix of 60 forward primers for TCR Vbeta segments and 13 reverse primers for TCR Jbeta segments. TCRdb mirrors the immuneACCESS table, restricted to in-frame sequences. Some clones are absent from its copies; in checked studies, under half trace to an unresolved V gene, and the reason for the others is unknown. Here the sample has about 190,000 clones; around 67% occur a single time. Less than 4% of the sample goes to the ten largest clones. The source material was PBMCs. All receptors derive from a woman between 25 and 40 years old in good health and CMV-seropositive.

The chain carries TRBV13 and TRBJ2-7; TRBD2 matches at 11 bases. This CDR3 is 16 amino acids long. With V trimmed by 4 bases and J by 5 bases, 10 bases remained unmatched. CDR1 is PRHDT, CDR2 FYEKMQ, per germline (reference sequence). CDR3 coding DNA: TGTGCCAGCAGCTCTCGACTAGCGGGAATAGTCCACGAGCAGTACTTC. Translated: CASSSRLAGIVHEQYF.

The rearrangement uses TRBV19 and TRBJ2-5; TRBD2 matches 8 bases. The CDR3 has 14 residues. CDR1 LNHDA and CDR2 SQIVND come from the germline V gene (reference sequence). The V segment lost 6 bases and the J segment 3 bases; nucleotides outside the gene matches: 6. The CDR3 bases are TGTGCCAGTAGCGGGAGGGCCTGGGAAGAGACCCAGTACTTC. The encoded protein is CASSGRAWEETQYF.

The V gene is TRBV6-1, the J gene TRBJ2-1, with a weak D call TRBD2 (6 bases). V dropped 6 bases and J dropped 14 bases, with 20 bases sitting between them. This CDR3 contains 13 residues. Germline-derived CDR1 and CDR2 are MNHNS and SASEGT. CDR3 amino acids: CASRRDAVFQEFF. Here the CDR3 DNA reads TGTGCCAGCAGGCGGGACGCCGTATTTCAGGAGTTCTTC.

The chain combines TRBV7-9 with TRBJ2-7; 8 nucleotides agree with TRBD1. Germline-derived CDR1 and CDR2 are SEHNR and FQNEAQ (reference sequence). The CDR3 has 12 amino acids. Trimming took 8 bases from V and 3 from J; bases not matched to a gene: 3. As DNA, the CDR3 is TGTGCCAGCGCGGGACAGGACTACGAGCAGTACTTC. Translated: CASAGQDYEQYF.

This clone was seen a single time. This chain connects TRBV21-1 to TRBJ2-4; whether TRBD2, the table's D call, matches the DNA was not checked. TRBV21-1 is a pseudogene locus. The CDR3 is 15 residues long. The CDR3 DNA follows: TGTGCCAGCCTAAGGAAGCGTTTAGCCAAAAACATTCAGTACTTC. Amino acids: CASLRKRLAKNIQYF.

The V call is TRBV5-4, the J call TRBJ2-5, with D tentatively TRBD2 (6 bases). Trimming took off 4 bases at V and 5 bases at J, with 12 bases between the two ends. CDR1 SGHNT and CDR2 YYREEE come from the germline V gene (reference sequence). The CDR3 has 13 amino acids. CDR3 DNA sequence: TGTGCCAGCAGCCGGGATCGGGGGGAGACCCAGTACTTC. It yields the protein CASSRDRGETQYF.

The chain recombines TRBV4-1 with TRBJ2-1, with D possibly TRBD1 on 6 matching bases. Germline lookup yields CDR1 MGHRA and CDR2 YSYEKL. Trimming left V 2 bases short and J 6 bases short, with 14 bases between. This CDR3 contains 15 residues. CDR3 sequence (DNA): TGCGCCAGCAGCCAATGGCCGGACAGTTCCAATGAGCAGTTCTTC. It translates to CASSQWPDSSNEQFF.

V gene TRBV19 combines with J gene TRBJ2-2, with TRBD2 matching over 13 bases. V was clipped by 7 bases and J by 8 bases; unmatched bases: 4. Germline lookup yields CDR1 LNHDA and CDR2 SQIVND (reference sequence). The CDR3 length is 14 residues. CDR3 region: CASIPTSGRGELFF. Written as DNA, the CDR3 is TGTGCCAGTATCCCGACTAGCGGGAGGGGGGAGCTGTTTTTT.

The J gene is TRBJ2-5, the V gene TRBV5-6, with D uncertain. Germline CDR1 and CDR2: SGHDT and YYEEEE. This CDR3 is built from 12 residues. The ends were cut back, 2 bases at V and 3 bases at J, with 5 bases in the middle. CDR3 protein: CASSLVEETQYF. The DNA for the CDR3 is TGTGCCAGCAGCTTAGTAGAAGAGACCCAGTACTTC.

The V and J genes are TRBV5-1 and TRBJ2-7; 7 bases fit TRBD1. Germline values: CDR1 SGHRS, CDR2 YFSETQ. V dropped 4 bases and J dropped 1; count of bases not matched to a gene: 2. This CDR3 comprises 13 residues. The CDR3 loop reads CASSTGQSYEQYF. The CDR3 DNA reads TGCGCCAGCAGCACGGGACAGTCCTACGAGCAGTACTTC.

The rearrangement links TRBV29-1 to TRBJ2-3, with 11 bases identical to TRBD2. The CDR3 length is 18 residues. With 5 bases clipped from V and 0 bases from J, the junction kept 13 bases outside the gene matches. Germline-derived CDR1 and CDR2 are SQVTM and ANQGSEA. The CDR3 sequence is CSVIGLAGGPHSTDTQYF. The CDR3 region has the DNA TGCAGCGTTATAGGGCTAGCGGGAGGACCCCATAGCACAGATACGCAGTATTTT.

This clone was seen a handful of times. This rearrangement joins TRBV6-1 to TRBJ2-4, with TRBD1 matching over 8 bases. The CDR3 has 16 residues. Germline V lookup: CDR1 MNHNS, CDR2 SASEGT. V shed 2 bases, J shed 4 bases, and the junction held 7 bases outside the gene matches. The CDR3 is CASSEIAGGTKNIQYF. CDR3 sequence (DNA): TGTGCCAGCAGTGAAATTGCAGGGGGCACGAAAAACATTCAGTACTTC.

The gene calls are TRBV10-3 and TRBJ2-5; TRBD1 agrees at 9 bases. The germline V gene encodes CDR1 ENHRY and CDR2 SYGVKD. The CDR3 sequence is 13 residues long. V lost 7 bases, J lost 5 bases, and 5 bases stayed unmatched. The CDR3 loop reads CAIKQGAGETQYF. The CDR3 DNA reads TGTGCCATCAAACAGGGGGCTGGGGAGACCCAGTACTTC.

This sequence joins TRBV5-3 and TRBJ1-2; no clear D. TRBV5-3 counts as an open reading frame of uncertain function. The CDR3 runs 17 residues. Trimming removed 1 base from V and 4 bases from J, with 20 bases in between. CDR3 residues: CARSLFVPLGRSYGYTF. The CDR3 nucleotides read TGTGCCAGAAGCTTGTTCGTCCCCCTAGGGAGGAGCTATGGCTACACCTTC.

Comment on this clone: A junction boundary mismatches the germline segment, possibly from a read error. This rearrangement joins TRBV7-9 to TRBJ2-1; the D gene is possibly TRBD2 (6 bases). This CDR3 spans 15 amino acids. Germline loops: CDR1 SEHNR, CDR2 FQNEAQ (reference sequence). CDR3 protein: CASSSGGRRVNGQFF. CDR3 DNA: TGTGCCAGCAGCTCTGGGGGGAGGAGGGTCAATGGGCAGTTCTTC.

This clone was recorded a few times. The chain uses TRBV4-2 and TRBJ2-7, with TRBD2 matching over 15 bases. Germline assignment: CDR1 LGHNA and CDR2 YNFKEQ. V shed 0 bases, J shed 3 bases, and the junction held 3 bases outside the gene matches. The CDR3 length is 17 residues. In DNA form, the CDR3 reads TGTGCCAGCAGCCAAGAGGGACTAGCGGGAGGAATCTACGAGCAGTACTTC. It yields the protein CASSQEGLAGGIYEQYF.

The chain carries TRBV7-2 and TRBJ1-5, with D uncertain. Trimming cost V 0 bases and J 0 bases, with 6 bases left between them. CDR1 is SGHTA, CDR2 FQGNSA, per germline. CDR3 length equals 15 residues. The CDR3 DNA reads TGTGCCAGCAGCTTAGCCATCAATAGCAATCAGCCCCAGCATTTT. It yields the protein CASSLAINSNQPQHF. Full variable domain (outside the CDR3, taken from reference TRBV7-2 and TRBJ1-5): GAGVSQSPSNKVTEKGKDVELRCDPISGHTALYWYRQSLGQGLEFLIYFQGNSAPDKSGLPSDRFSAERTGGSVSTLTIQRTQQEDSAVYLCASSLAINSNQPQHFGDGTRLSIL.

This clone has a handful of counts. The V and J genes are TRBV27 and TRBJ2-4, with D possibly being TRBD1 (6 bases). CDR3 length: 15 residues. Between the trimmed V and J ends, which lost 2 bases and 1 base, there was a span of 9 bases. The germline gives CDR1 MNHEY, CDR2 SMNVEV (reference sequence). The CDR3 coding sequence is TGTGCCAGCAGTTTAAACAGGGCTGCCAAAAACATTCAGTACTTC. Encoded protein: CASSLNRAAKNIQYF.

The J gene is TRBJ2-7, the V gene TRBV15; 7 bases align to TRBD2. This CDR3 contains 12 residues. V lost 3 bases to trimming and J lost 4 bases; unmatched junction nucleotides: 0. Germline V CDR1 and CDR2: LNHNV, YYDKDF (reference sequence). The CDR3 loop is CATSRGGYEQYF. CDR3 in DNA: TGTGCCACCAGCAGGGGAGGGTACGAGCAGTACTTC. The full variable domain, in which reference TRBV15 and TRBJ2-7 provide the parts outside the CDR3, is DAMVIQNPRYQVTQFGKPVTLSCSQTLNHNVMYWYQQKSSQAPKLLFHYYDKDFNNEADTPDNFQSRRPNTSFCFLDIRSPGLGDTAMYLCATSRGGYEQYFGPGTRLTVT.

The CDR3 region is CASSLGLAFNEQFF. DNA of the CDR3: TGTGCCAGCAGCTTGGGGCTAGCGTTCAATGAGCAGTTCTTC. V and J are TRBV5-4 and TRBJ2-1, with TRBD2 as a possible D gene (6 bases). The CDR3 runs to 14 residues. V lost 0 bases and J 6 bases, leaving 10 bases between the germline ends. The germline gives CDR1 SGHNT, CDR2 YYREEE (reference sequence).

V is TRBV7-9 and J is TRBJ1-1; perhaps TRBD1 as D (5 bases). Trimming cost V 4 bases and J 1 base, with 10 bases left between them. In germline, CDR1 is SEHNR, CDR2 FQNEAQ (reference sequence). This CDR3 region has 14 residues. This CDR3 reads CASSSGPQNTEAFF. CDR3 nucleotide sequence: TGTGCCAGCAGCTCAGGGCCCCAGAACACTGAAGCTTTCTTT.

This sequence joins TRBV28 and TRBJ2-7, with D uncertain. V lost 3 bases and J lost 7, with 16 bases in between. The CDR3 has 14 amino acids. CDR1 and CDR2 from the germline V gene are MDHEN and SYDVKM. CDR3 bases: TGTGCCAGCAGTTTTGGCCCGCGGTACCGGGAGCAGTACTTC. It codes for CASSFGPRYREQYF.